Below are 24 T cell receptor beta chains sequenced from a single sample in a study of CD8 T cells in Susac syndrome. RNA was extracted with the RNeasy kit, and a quantity of roughly 0.45 to 1 ug was reverse transcribed using random hexamers. TCRdb independently ran MiXCR on the immunoSEQ multiplex PCR reads; one entry per CDR3 protein. The sample contains some 140,000 distinct CDR3 sequences, under 95% of which appear only once. Sequencing was done on a sample of CD8+ T cells from PBMCs. These receptors originate from a human donor with multiple sclerosis.

V is TRBV6-1 and J is TRBJ2-7; 12 nucleotides match TRBD2. Per germline, CDR1 MNHNS and CDR2 SASEGT. The CDR3 contains 15 residues. With 1 base clipped from V and 4 bases from J, the junction kept 2 bases outside the gene matches. The CDR3 here is CASSEGLAGAYEQYF. CDR3 DNA: TGTGCCAGCAGTGAAGGACTAGCGGGAGCTTACGAGCAGTACTTC.

The V and J genes are TRBV29-1 and TRBJ2-1; 9 nucleotides align to TRBD2. Germline CDR1 reads SQVTM; CDR2 reads ANQGSEA. Trimming removed 2 bases from V and 8 bases from J; junction bases left unmatched: 7. The CDR3 is 14 amino acids. In nucleotides, the CDR3 is TGCAGCGTTGAAAACCTAGCGGGATCCTATGAGCAGTTCTTC. It encodes CSVENLAGSYEQFF.

The sample holds one count of this clonotype. This chain uses TRBV29-1 with TRBJ1-4, with a possible D match to TRBD1 (6 bases). This CDR3 has 15 amino acids. V gave up 0 bases and J gave up 8 bases, with 16 bases separating them. Germline CDR1 is SQVTM and CDR2 is ANQGSEA. DNA for the CDR3: TGCAGCGTTGAAGAAACCGGGACGGGGGCGGAAAAACTGTTTTTT. This encodes CSVEETGTGAEKLFF.

The J gene is TRBJ1-1, the V gene TRBV20-1, with TRBD1 as a possible D gene (5 bases). Germline values: CDR1 DFQATT, CDR2 SNEGSKA (reference sequence). The CDR3 has 11 residues. Trimming cost V 6 bases and J 14 bases, with 19 bases left between them. This CDR3 is CSAGSPPGTFF. The DNA of the CDR3 is TGCAGTGCGGGTTCACCCCCTGGGACCTTCTTT.

The rearrangement uses TRBV30 and TRBJ2-3, with TRBD2 matching 9 bases. Germline V gene lookup returns CDR1 GTSNPN and CDR2 SVGIG (reference sequence). CDR3 length equals 16 residues. Germline trimming cut 4 bases from V and 5 bases from J; bases unmatched to any gene: 13. This chain's CDR3 is CAWTSGIPGGLDTQYF. In DNA form, the CDR3 reads TGTGCCTGGACTAGCGGGATCCCCGGGGGTTTAGATACGCAGTATTTT.

The chain joins TRBV30 to TRBJ2-7, with D tentatively TRBD1 (5 bases). CDR3 length: 13 amino acids. Trimming removed 0 bases at V and 6 bases at J, with 12 bases between. Germline V gene sequence: CDR1 GTSNPN, CDR2 SVGIG (reference sequence). This chain's CDR3 is CAWSVQDGSEQYF. The CDR3 DNA sequence: TGTGCCTGGAGTGTACAGGATGGCAGCGAGCAGTACTTC.

The J gene is TRBJ1-1, the V gene TRBV27; D is possibly TRBD1 (6 bases). Trimming removed 3 bases at V and 0 bases at J, with 8 bases between. The CDR3 runs to 14 residues. Germline loops: CDR1 MNHEY, CDR2 SMNVEV (reference sequence). The chain's CDR3 is CASSFGDMNTEAFF. As DNA, the CDR3 is TGTGCCAGCAGTTTCGGGGACATGAACACTGAAGCTTTCTTT.

This clonotype came up once. The chain carries TRBV2 and TRBJ2-3; D remains unclear. V was cut by 3 bases and J by 0 bases, with 16 bases left in between. Germline CDR1 and CDR2: SNHLY and FYNNEI. This CDR3 has 17 residues. Here the CDR3 reads CASSETMTTLSTDTQYF. The CDR3 DNA follows: TGTGCCAGCAGTGAGACCATGACAACCCTTAGCACAGATACGCAGTATTTT.

The chain recombines TRBV12-3 or TRBV12-4 with TRBJ2-7; the D gene is possibly TRBD2 (5 bases). CDR3 size: 14 residues. The ends were cut back, 1 base at V and 2 bases at J, with 9 bases in the middle. The DNA for the CDR3 is TGTGCCAGCAGTTTAGTCCGGGAAACCTACGAGCAGTACTTC. Translation gives CASSLVRETYEQYF.

The J gene is TRBJ2-7, the V gene TRBV7-8, with 11 bases identical to TRBD2. In germline, CDR1 is SGHVS, CDR2 FQNEAQ. With 5 bases clipped from V and 3 bases from J, the junction kept 3 bases outside the gene matches. CDR3 length equals 14 residues. The CDR3 protein is CASSPTSGNYEQYF. CDR3 in DNA: TGTGCCAGCAGCCCGACTAGCGGGAACTACGAGCAGTACTTC.

This chain joins TRBV27 and TRBJ2-7, with 7 bases matching TRBD2. Germline V gene sequence: CDR1 MNHEY, CDR2 SMNVEV (reference sequence). J gave up 4 bases and V 5 bases, and 11 bases lay outside the gene matches. The CDR3 runs to 15 residues. The CDR3 protein is CASSDPRDYPYEQYF. CDR3 nucleotides: TGTGCCAGCAGTGACCCCCGGGACTATCCGTACGAGCAGTACTTC.

The genes are TRBV27 and TRBJ2-7, with TRBD1 matching 10 bases. The J segment lost 5 bases and the V segment lost 5 bases, leaving 6 bases of the junction unmatched. The CDR3 is made up of 14 amino acids. Germline V gene lookup returns CDR1 MNHEY and CDR2 SMNVEV (reference sequence). CDR3 sequence reads: CASSPGTGVHEQYF. CDR3 sequence (DNA): TGTGCCAGCAGTCCCGGGACAGGGGTACACGAGCAGTACTTC.

On this clonotype itself: The germline gene is not matched at one end of the junction; a read error may be the cause. This chain joins TRBV24-1 and TRBJ2-2; TRBD1 or TRBD2 may be the D gene (5 bases each). Germline V gene data show CDR1 as KGHDR and CDR2 as SFDVKD. The CDR3 length is 13 residues. The CDR3 nucleotides are TGTGCCACCAGCGAGGGGAACCCCGGGGAGCTGTTTTTT. It translates to CATSEGNPGELFF.

V gene TRBV30 combines with J gene TRBJ1-5, with D unresolved. Germline V gene data show CDR1 as GTSNPN and CDR2 as SVGIG (reference sequence). The CDR3 is 13 residues long. V was clipped by 0 bases and J by 1 base, with 4 bases between them. For the CDR3, the DNA is TGTGCCTGGAGTGTGGCAAGCAATCAGCCCCAGCATTTT. Its protein is CAWSVASNQPQHF.

The chain carries TRBV3-1 and TRBJ2-1; 7 positions agree with TRBD2. The CDR3 has 15 residues. Germline V gene lookup returns CDR1 LGHDT and CDR2 YNNKEL (reference sequence). V gave up 6 bases and J gave up 7 bases; unmatched junction bases: 12. The CDR3 sequence: CASRTTERAGNEQFF. Written as DNA, the CDR3 is TGTGCCAGCAGGACCACGGAGCGAGCGGGGAATGAGCAGTTCTTC.

This chain joins TRBV4-2 and TRBJ2-3, with D possibly TRBD2 on 6 matching bases. This CDR3 region has 15 residues. Trimming stripped 3 bases from V and 0 bases from J, with 10 bases between. In germline, CDR1 is LGHNA, CDR2 YNFKEQ. The CDR3 loop reads CASSHGAGSTDTQYF. The CDR3 DNA follows: TGTGCCAGCAGCCACGGGGCGGGGAGCACAGATACGCAGTATTTT.

The rearrangement joins TRBV28 to TRBJ2-1, with no clear D. V gave up 7 bases and J gave up 5 bases, with 15 bases separating them. The CDR3 is 14 amino acids. Germline-derived CDR1 and CDR2 are MDHEN and SYDVKM. The CDR3 loop reads CASTRPLWDNEQFF. Here the CDR3 DNA reads TGTGCCAGCACCCGACCCCTCTGGGACAATGAGCAGTTCTTC.

In this sample, this clonotype turned up a few times. The chain is built from TRBV12-3 or TRBV12-4 and TRBJ1-1; D is unclear. The CDR3 extends over 10 amino acids. Trimming stripped 3 bases from V and 4 bases from J, with 0 bases between. The CDR3 loop is CASSFTEAFF. The DNA of the CDR3 is TGTGCCAGCAGTTTCACTGAAGCTTTCTTT.

The gene calls are TRBV29-1 and TRBJ2-7, with 8 bases that match TRBD2. The CDR3 consists of 15 residues. Germline CDR1 is SQVTM and CDR2 is ANQGSEA. J was trimmed by 6 bases and V by 6 bases; bases with no gene match: 16. CDR3 amino acids: CSVLASGSNWFEQYF. As DNA, the CDR3 is TGCAGCGTCTTAGCCAGCGGGAGTAATTGGTTCGAGCAGTACTTC.

CDR3: CASSLFRYTEAFF. In DNA, the CDR3 is TGTGCCAGCAGTTTATTCCGGTACACTGAAGCTTTCTTT. The rearrangement links TRBV27 to TRBJ1-1, with unresolved D. V was clipped by 1 base and J by 3 bases, with 6 bases between them. This CDR3 contains 13 residues. Germline CDR1 and CDR2: MNHEY and SMNVEV (reference sequence).

The genes are TRBV5-6 and TRBJ2-2, with no clear D. This CDR3 is built from 14 residues. Germline values: CDR1 SGHDT, CDR2 YYEEEE. V shed 1 base and J shed 6 bases, with 10 bases lying between them. As DNA, the CDR3 is TGTGCCAGCAGCTTGTTTGCCGCCCCCGGGGAGCTGTTTTTT. Protein sequence: CASSLFAAPGELFF.

The chain joins TRBV6-2 or TRBV6-3 to TRBJ2-4, with TRBD2 as a possible D gene (5 bases). Trimming shortened V by 6 bases and J by 10 bases, and 25 bases separated the two germline ends. CDR3 size: 16 residues. Germline V gene lookup returns CDR1 MNHEY and CDR2 SVGEGT. CDR3 loop: CASSPKHEGRWRIQYF. CDR3 nucleotides: TGTGCCAGCAGCCCGAAGCATGAGGGTCGGTGGAGGATTCAGTACTTC.

The chain employs TRBV12-5 and TRBJ2-1; D unclear. V lost 3 bases, J lost 0 bases, and 9 bases lay in between. CDR1 and CDR2 from the germline V gene are LGHNT and FRNRAP. The CDR3 contains 15 residues. The CDR3 here is CASGLTPSSYNEQFF. The DNA of the CDR3 is TGTGCTAGTGGTTTAACCCCTAGCTCCTACAATGAGCAGTTCTTC.

The CDR3 DNA sequence: TGTGCCAGCTCCTCATCCTGGGAGGCCATCCGAGGGACTGAAGCTTTCTTT. Its protein is CASSSSWEAIRGTEAFF. The J gene is TRBJ1-1, the V gene TRBV28; D not resolved. The V and J ends lost 8 bases and 5 bases respectively, with 27 bases between them. The germline V gene has CDR1 MDHEN and CDR2 SYDVKM. CDR3 length: 17 residues.